These T cell receptor beta chains were read from a single sample in a study of blood T cell repertoires in COVID-19. Assay: immunoSEQ multiplex PCR; the TCRdb copy retains only in-frame clones and omits some. The sample records around 450,000 clones, roughly 85% being singletons. The material sequenced was PBMCs or T cells enriched from blood (not recorded which). The receptor source for this set is a woman aged 18-29 years with acute COVID-19. The CDR3 runs from the conserved cysteine through the conserved F or W. A D gene is named only where the DNA matches it firmly. The size of a clone is reported for some rows only, either as once, few or many, or as a class for expanded clones.

abundance,d_gene,v_gene,len,j_gene,CDR3aa,CDR3nt
.,.,TRBV7-9,14,TRBJ2-1,CASSPKDSGNEQFF,TGTGCCAGCAGCCCCAAGGACTCAGGTAATGAGCAGTTCTTC
.,.,TRBV7-2,14,TRBJ1-1,CASSFFGQQTEAFF,TGTGCCAGCAGCTTCTTTGGACAGCAAACTGAAGCTTTCTTT
once,TRBD2,TRBV5-5,16,TRBJ2-5,CASSLETSGIQETQYF,TGTGCCAGCAGCTTGGAGACTAGCGGGATCCAAGAGACCCAGTACTTC
.,.,TRBV6-2/TRBV6-3,15,TRBJ2-7,CASSYLGTSKGEQYF,TGTGCCAGCAGTTACCTCGGGACTTCGAAGGGCGAGCAGTACTTC
.,.,TRBV7-9,15,TRBJ1-6,CASISGVGDNSPLHF,TGTGCCAGCATTTCGGGGGTAGGAGATAATTCACCCCTCCACTTT
.,TRBD2,TRBV3-1/TRBV3-2,16,TRBJ2-7,CASSQDMSGGVYEQYF,TGTGCCAGCAGCCAAGATATGAGCGGGGGGGTCTACGAGCAGTACTTC
once,.,TRBV2,16,TRBJ2-3,CASSEIPLESVDTQYF,TGTGCCAGCAGTGAAATCCCACTAGAATCGGTGGATACGCAGTATTTT
.,.,TRBV9,16,TRBJ2-1,CASSVEGVSGYNEQFF,TGTGCCAGCAGCGTAGAAGGCGTTAGCGGCTACAATGAGCAGTTCTTC
.,.,TRBV6-5,13,TRBJ1-2,CASRPIANYGYTF,TGTGCCAGCAGACCTATAGCTAACTATGGCTACACCTTC
.,TRBD1,TRBV24-1,16,TRBJ2-7,CATSDQGQLGLYEQYF,TGTGCCACCAGTGATCAGGGACAGCTGGGATTATACGAGCAGTACTTC
.,TRBD1,TRBV5-6,14,TRBJ2-7,CASRVQGMAYEQYF,TGTGCCAGCAGAGTACAGGGGATGGCCTACGAGCAGTACTTC
.,.,TRBV6-5,14,TRBJ2-1,CATRPGTGHNEQFF,TGTGCCACCCGCCCCGGGACTGGACACAATGAGCAGTTCTTC
.,.,TRBV28,14,TRBJ1-5,CASSFPDRYQPQHF,TGTGCCAGCAGTTTCCCGGACAGATATCAGCCCCAGCATTTT
.,TRBD1,TRBV6-5,15,TRBJ1-2,CASSWTGKRIYGYTF,TGTGCCAGCAGTTGGACAGGGAAGAGGATCTATGGCTACACCTTC